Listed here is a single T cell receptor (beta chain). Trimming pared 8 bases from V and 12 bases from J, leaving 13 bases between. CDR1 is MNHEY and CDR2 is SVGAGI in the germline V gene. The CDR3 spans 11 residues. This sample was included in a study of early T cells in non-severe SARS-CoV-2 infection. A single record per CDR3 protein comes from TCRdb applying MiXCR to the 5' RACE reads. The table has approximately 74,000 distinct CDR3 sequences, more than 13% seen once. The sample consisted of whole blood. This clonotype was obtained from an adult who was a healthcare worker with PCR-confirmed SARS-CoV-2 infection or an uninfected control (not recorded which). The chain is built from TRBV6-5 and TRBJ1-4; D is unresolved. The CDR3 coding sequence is TGTGCCAGCGGAATAGGCGGGGAACTGTTTTTT. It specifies CASGIGGELFF.